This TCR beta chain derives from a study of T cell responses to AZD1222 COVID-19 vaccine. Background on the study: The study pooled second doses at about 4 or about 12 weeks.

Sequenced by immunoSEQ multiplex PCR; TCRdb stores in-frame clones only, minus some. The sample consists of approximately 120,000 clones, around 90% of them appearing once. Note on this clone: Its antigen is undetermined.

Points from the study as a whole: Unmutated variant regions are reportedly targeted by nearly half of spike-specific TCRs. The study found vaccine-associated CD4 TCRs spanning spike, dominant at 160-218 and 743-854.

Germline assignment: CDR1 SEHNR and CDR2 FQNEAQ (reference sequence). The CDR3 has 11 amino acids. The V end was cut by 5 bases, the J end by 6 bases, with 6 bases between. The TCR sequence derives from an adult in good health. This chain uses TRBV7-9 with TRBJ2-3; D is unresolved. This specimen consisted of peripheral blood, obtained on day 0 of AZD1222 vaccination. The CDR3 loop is CASSPRDTQYF. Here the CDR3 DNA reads TGTGCCAGCAGCCCGAGGGATACGCAGTATTTT.